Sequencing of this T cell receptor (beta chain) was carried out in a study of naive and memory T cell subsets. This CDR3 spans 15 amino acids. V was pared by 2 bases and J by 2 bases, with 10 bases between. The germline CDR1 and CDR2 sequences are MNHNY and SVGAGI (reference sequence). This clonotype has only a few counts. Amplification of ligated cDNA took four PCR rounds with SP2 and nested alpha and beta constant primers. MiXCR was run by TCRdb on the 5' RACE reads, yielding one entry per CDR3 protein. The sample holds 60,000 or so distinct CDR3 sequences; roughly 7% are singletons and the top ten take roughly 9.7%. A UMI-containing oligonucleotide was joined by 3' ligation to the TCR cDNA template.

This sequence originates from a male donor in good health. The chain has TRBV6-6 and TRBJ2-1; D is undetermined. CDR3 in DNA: TGTGCCAGCAGTTACCCTCCGGAAGCCTACAATGAGCAGTTCTTC. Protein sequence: CASSYPPEAYNEQFF.